What follows are 28 T cell receptor beta chains derived from one specimen sequenced in a study of blood T cell repertoires in COVID-19. Using immunoSEQ multiplex PCR, the repertoire was profiled, and TCRdb retains in-frame clones only, with some absent. The table lists about 360,000 clones, nearly 90% of them singletons, with around 2% in the top ten. Sequences were obtained from PBMCs or T cells enriched from blood (not recorded which). These receptor sequences come from a woman in her 40s with acute COVID-19.

The chain uses TRBV5-5 and TRBJ1-1, with D possibly being TRBD1 (5 bases). V lost 4 bases, J lost 1 base, and 11 bases lay in between. CDR3 length: 14 residues. CDR1 and CDR2 (germline): SGHKS, YYEKEE (reference sequence). As DNA, the CDR3 is TGTGCCAGCAGCCAGGGAGGGTCGAACACTGAAGCTTTCTTT. This sequence encodes CASSQGGSNTEAFF.

This clone appeared a single time. The V and J genes are TRBV30 and TRBJ1-1, with D unclear. CDR3 length equals 13 residues. The V gene's germline CDR1 is GTSNPN and CDR2 SVGIG (reference sequence). V was shortened by 4 bases and J by 1 base, with 10 bases between the two germline ends. The CDR3 region has the DNA TGTGCCTGGAATCGGGAAAAGAACACTGAAGCTTTCTTT. This codes for CAWNREKNTEAFF.

The chain uses TRBV20-1 and TRBJ1-1, with 7 nucleotides matching TRBD1. Germline CDR1 is DFQATT and CDR2 is SNEGSKA (reference sequence). The CDR3 extends over 12 amino acids. Trimming removed 6 bases from V and 6 bases from J; junction bases left unmatched: 7. CDR3 bases: TGCAGTGCAAGTACAGGGGCCCCTGAAGCTTTCTTT. Encoded protein: CSASTGAPEAFF.

The V and J genes are TRBV30 and TRBJ1-2; 8 nucleotides agree with TRBD1. The V gene end was trimmed by 2 bases and the J gene end by 8 bases; junction bases not matched to a gene: 13. The CDR3 spans 15 residues. Germline loops: CDR1 GTSNPN, CDR2 SVGIG (reference sequence). The CDR3 loop reads CAWSFQGAQNGGYTF. Written as DNA, the CDR3 is TGTGCCTGGAGTTTCCAGGGGGCGCAAAATGGAGGCTACACCTTC. Based on the CDR3 plus reference TRBV30 and TRBJ1-2, the full variable domain is SQTIHQWPATLVQPVGSPLSLECTVEGTSNPNLYWYRQAAGRGLQLLFYSVGIGQISSEVPQNLSASRPQDRQFILSSKKLLLSDSGFYLCAWSFQGAQNGGYTFGSGTRLTVV.

The chain combines TRBV12-5 with TRBJ1-1; possible D gene TRBD1, 5 bases. Germline-derived CDR1 and CDR2 are LGHNT and FRNRAP. CDR3 length equals 14 residues. V was trimmed by 4 bases and J by 3 bases, leaving 12 bases between them. The CDR3 DNA reads TGTGCTAGTGGTTCCCCCCAGGGCTACACTGAAGCTTTCTTT. Amino acids: CASGSPQGYTEAFF.

The V call is TRBV4-2, the J call TRBJ2-1; 9 bases agree with TRBD2. V trimming: 4 bases; J trimming: 5 bases; junction bases outside the gene matches: 9. The CDR3 totals 16 residues. Germline V gene sequence: CDR1 LGHNA, CDR2 YNFKEQ. CDR3 sequence reads: CASSRQKAGGDNEQFF. The CDR3 DNA is TGTGCCAGCAGCCGCCAAAAAGCGGGGGGCGACAATGAGCAGTTCTTC.

The chain uses TRBV5-1 and TRBJ2-3, with TRBD2 matching over 13 bases. The CDR3 contains 18 residues. V shed 3 bases and J 8 bases; nucleotides not matched to a gene: 15. From germline, CDR1 is SGHRS and CDR2 YFSETQ. In DNA form, the CDR3 reads TGCGCCAGCAGCTGGACTAGCGGGGGAACAACCTCCCAAGTTACGCAGTATTTT. Translated, it gives CASSWTSGGTTSQVTQYF.

The chain combines TRBV7-2 with TRBJ1-3; perhaps TRBD1 as D (5 bases). Trimming cost V 4 bases and J 4 bases, with 14 bases left between them. The CDR3 loop spans 15 amino acids. Per the germline V gene, CDR1 is SGHTA and CDR2 is FQGNSA. DNA of the CDR3: TGTGCCAGCAGCTCCTCAGGGACTTCCGGAAACACCATATATTTT. This encodes CASSSSGTSGNTIYF. Together with reference TRBV7-2 and TRBJ1-3, the CDR3 gives the full variable domain: GAGVSQSPSNKVTEKGKDVELRCDPISGHTALYWYRQSLGQGLEFLIYFQGNSAPDKSGLPSDRFSAERTGGSVSTLTIQRTQQEDSAVYLCASSSSGTSGNTIYFGEGSWLTVV.

V and J are TRBV19 and TRBJ2-7, with TRBD1 matching over 7 bases. In germline, CDR1 is LNHDA, CDR2 SQIVND (reference sequence). Losses at the gene ends were 5 bases for V and 2 bases for J; bases not matched to a gene: 6. CDR3 length: 14 residues. The CDR3 DNA sequence: TGTGCCAGTAGTCCGACAGGGTCGGCCTACGAGCAGTACTTC. Translated, it gives CASSPTGSAYEQYF. Combining the CDR3 with reference TRBV19 and TRBJ2-7 gives the whole variable domain DGGITQSPKYLFRKEGQNVTLSCEQNLNHDAMYWYRQDPGQGLRLIYYSQIVNDFQKGDIAEGYSVSREKKESFPLTVTSAQKNPTAFYLCASSPTGSAYEQYFGPGTRLTVT.

In DNA, the CDR3 is TGTGCCAGCAGTGGGGAGACCGGGGAGCTGTTTTTT. It is translated as CASSGETGELFF. The gene calls are TRBV2 and TRBJ2-2; D may be TRBD2 (5 bases). CDR3 length: 12 amino acids. Germline V gives CDR1 SNHLY, CDR2 FYNNEI. V was trimmed by 4 bases and J by 5 bases, leaving 5 bases between them.

The rearrangement joins TRBV6-6 to TRBJ1-2; D perhaps matches TRBD1 (5 bases). Trimming took off 7 bases at V and 8 bases at J, with 20 bases between the two ends. The CDR3 has 14 amino acids. Germline CDR1 reads MNHNY; CDR2 reads SVGAGI (reference sequence). CDR3 nucleotide sequence: TGTGCCAGCACTAAAGCGGGGGACTATGTAGGCTACACCTTC. As protein: CASTKAGDYVGYTF.

The genes are TRBV10-3 and TRBJ2-1; D is unclear. Germline CDR1 and CDR2: ENHRY and SYGVKD. With 0 bases removed from V and 6 bases from J, the gap between germline ends came to 3 bases. The CDR3 consists of 12 residues. This CDR3 is CAISESANEQFF. CDR3 sequence (DNA): TGTGCCATCAGTGAGTCGGCCAATGAGCAGTTCTTC.

The chain is built from TRBV24-1 and TRBJ1-2, with D perhaps TRBD1 (5 bases). Trimming removed 4 bases at V and 2 bases at J, with 13 bases between. Germline loops: CDR1 KGHDR, CDR2 SFDVKD. The CDR3 is made up of 15 amino acids. The CDR3 nucleotides read TGTGCCACCAGTGACCCAGACAGCGCCAACTATGGCTACACCTTC. Its protein product is CATSDPDSANYGYTF.

This clone was seen a single time. The V call is TRBV5-5, the J call TRBJ1-1; no reliable D call. The germline V gene has CDR1 SGHKS and CDR2 YYEKEE (reference sequence). V lost 3 bases, J lost 10 bases, and 10 bases lay in between. The CDR3 is 11 residues long. The CDR3 region is CASSSLIGAFF. The CDR3 DNA follows: TGTGCCAGCAGCTCCTTAATCGGAGCTTTCTTT.

The chain links TRBV27 to TRBJ2-7; 7 bases fit TRBD1. The trim removed 9 bases at V and 0 bases at J, leaving 2 bases unmatched. CDR1 and CDR2 (germline): MNHEY, SMNVEV (reference sequence). The CDR3 loop spans 12 amino acids. CDR3 residues: CARWDSSYEQYF. In nucleotides, the CDR3 is TGTGCCAGGTGGGACAGCTCCTACGAGCAGTACTTC.

The V gene is TRBV6-2 or TRBV6-3, the J gene TRBJ2-3, with a weak D call TRBD1 (6 bases). The CDR3 runs 16 residues. Trimming took 2 bases from V and 4 from J, leaving 16 bases between them. Germline V gene sequence: CDR1 MNHEY, CDR2 SVGEGT. The CDR3 protein is CASSYGGGPSADTQYF. CDR3 coding DNA: TGTGCCAGCAGTTACGGGGGCGGCCCAAGCGCAGATACGCAGTATTTT.

The V and J genes are TRBV7-2 and TRBJ1-2, with D tentatively TRBD1 (5 bases). Germline V gives CDR1 SGHTA, CDR2 FQGNSA. This CDR3 spans 16 amino acids. V was clipped by 1 base and J by 0 bases, with 12 bases between them. CDR3 in amino acids: CASSLEGLIPNYGYTF. The CDR3 bases are TGTGCCAGCAGCTTAGAGGGGCTGATCCCTAACTATGGCTACACCTTC.

The CDR3 region is CASINGPGLGGHEQFF. In DNA, the CDR3 is TGCGCCAGCATTAACGGGCCGGGACTCGGAGGCCATGAGCAGTTCTTC. This chain uses TRBV5-1 with TRBJ2-1; a weak D match, TRBD2 (6 bases). The CDR3 consists of 16 residues. V lost 6 bases to trimming and J lost 8 bases, with 24 bases between them. In germline, CDR1 is SGHRS, CDR2 YFSETQ.

This clone was observed a few times. V usage is TRBV7-8 and J usage is TRBJ2-3; TRBD1 is a possible D gene (5 bases). Trimming shortened V by 3 bases and J by 0 bases, and 10 bases separated the two germline ends. Looked up from germline, CDR1 is SGHVS and CDR2 is FQNEAQ. The CDR3 contains 15 residues. CDR3: CASSFWGPSTDTQYF. Here the CDR3 DNA reads TGTGCCAGCAGCTTTTGGGGCCCTAGCACAGATACGCAGTATTTT.

The chain links TRBV13 to TRBJ2-7; 10 nucleotides match TRBD1. Germline CDR1 reads PRHDT; CDR2 reads FYEKMQ (reference sequence). Trimming took 5 bases from V and 2 from J; bases not matched to a gene: 3. This CDR3 has 14 residues. The CDR3 nucleotides read TGTGCCAGCAGCCGGACAGGGGGACCCTACGAGCAGTACTTC. Residues: CASSRTGGPYEQYF.

This chain uses TRBV7-8 with TRBJ1-2; the D is unclear. The CDR3 extends over 14 amino acids. The germline V gene has CDR1 SGHVS and CDR2 FQNEAQ. V was cut by 7 bases and J by 8 bases, with 20 bases left in between. The chain's CDR3 is CASTTRDIMLGYTF. As DNA, the CDR3 is TGTGCCAGCACCACACGGGATATAATGTTGGGCTACACCTTC.

V gene TRBV3-1 (or the pseudogene TRBV3-2) combines with J gene TRBJ1-2; no definite D call. Trimming removed 4 bases at V and 0 bases at J, with 18 bases between. Germline CDR1 LGHDT, CDR2 YNNKEL (reference sequence). The length of the CDR3 is 17 residues. CDR3 in amino acids: CASSPENKKPANYGYTF. CDR3 in DNA: TGTGCCAGCAGCCCGGAGAACAAAAAACCGGCTAACTATGGCTACACCTTC.

This chain joins TRBV27 and TRBJ2-7, with D uncertain. CDR1 and CDR2 (germline): MNHEY, SMNVEV (reference sequence). Deletions cut 5 bases from V and 5 bases from J, with 16 bases between. The length of the CDR3 is 14 residues. CDR3 protein: CASSSVSDFHEQYF. CDR3 sequence (DNA): TGTGCCAGCAGTAGTGTTAGTGATTTCCACGAGCAGTACTTC.

This clone was counted between two and nine times. The rearrangement joins TRBV5-3 to TRBJ1-6; 7 positions agree with TRBD1. TRBV5-3 is assigned to the ORF class and has an uncertain function. J lost 4 bases, V lost 2 bases, and 6 bases had no gene match. CDR3 length equals 16 residues. As DNA, the CDR3 is TGTGCCAGAAGCTTAAGGGACAGACCTTATAATTCACCCCTCCACTTT. Translating gives CARSLRDRPYNSPLHF.

This clone was seen more than once but under ten times. Different DNA sequences within this sample yield the same CDR3. J is TRBJ1-2 and V is TRBV12-3 or TRBV12-4, with 8 bases that match TRBD1. Unmatched junction bases numbered 7, after V lost 5 bases and J lost 8 bases. CDR3 length equals 13 residues. The CDR3 region is CASSLDRGYGYTF. The CDR3 DNA sequence: TGTGCCAGCAGTCTAGACAGGGGTTACGGCTACACCTTC.

This clone was detected only a few times. The chain combines TRBV7-9 with TRBJ2-1; 7 bases fit TRBD2. Per the germline V gene, CDR1 is SEHNR and CDR2 is FQNEAQ (reference sequence). V lost 2 bases to trimming and J lost 10 bases; unmatched junction nucleotides: 5. The CDR3 runs to 13 residues. CDR3 DNA sequence: TGTGCCAGCAGCTTATGGGGGGGGACCGAGCAGTTCTTC. Translating it yields CASSLWGGTEQFF.

The rearrangement uses TRBV2 and TRBJ2-5; TRBD2 might be the D (5 bases). CDR1 and CDR2 from the germline V gene are SNHLY and FYNNEI. V was trimmed by 8 bases and J by 4 bases, leaving 14 bases between them. The CDR3 has 13 residues. CDR3: CASYRGPRETQYF. In DNA, the CDR3 is TGTGCCAGCTACCGGGGTCCAAGAGAGACCCAGTACTTC. The full variable domain, rest sourced from reference TRBV2 and TRBJ2-5, is EPEVTQTPSHQVTQMGQEVILRCVPISNHLYFYWYRQILGQKVEFLVSFYNNEISEKSEIFDDQFSVERPDGSNFTLKIRSTKLEDSAMYFCASYRGPRETQYFGPGTRLLVL.

CDR3 sequence: CASSPMTGSYNEQFF. The CDR3 region has the DNA TGTGCCAGCAGCCCTATGACAGGGTCCTACAATGAGCAGTTCTTC. V usage is TRBV11-2 and J usage is TRBJ2-1; 7 bases line up with TRBD1. This CDR3 is 15 amino acids long. Per the germline V gene, CDR1 is SGHAT and CDR2 is FQNNGV. The V gene end was trimmed by 5 bases and the J gene end by 1 base; junction bases not matched to a gene: 5.